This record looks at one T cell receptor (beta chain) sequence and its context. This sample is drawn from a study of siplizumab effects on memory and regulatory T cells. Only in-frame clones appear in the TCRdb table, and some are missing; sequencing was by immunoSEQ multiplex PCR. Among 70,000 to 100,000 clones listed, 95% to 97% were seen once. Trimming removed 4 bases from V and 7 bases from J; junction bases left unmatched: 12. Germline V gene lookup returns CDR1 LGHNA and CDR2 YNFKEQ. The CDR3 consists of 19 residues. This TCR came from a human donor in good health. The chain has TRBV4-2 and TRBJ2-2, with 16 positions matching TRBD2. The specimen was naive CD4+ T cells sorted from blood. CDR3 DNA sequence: TGTGCCAGCAGCCCTAGTGCGGGACTAGCGGGGGGGCATGGCGGGGAGCTGTTTTTT. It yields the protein CASSPSAGLAGGHGGELFF.